This passage covers 14 T cell receptor beta chains from one sample sequenced in a study of OX40 agonist ivuxolimab in advanced cancers. The repertoire was sequenced with immunoSEQ multiplex PCR; TCRdb's copy has only in-frame clones and lacks some. The sample holds about 99,000 clones, 90% to 95% seen once. The sample consisted of CD4+ or CD8+ T cells sorted from blood, taken in a trial of the OX40 agonist ivuxolimab. These TCRs come from an adult with an advanced solid tumor such as melanoma, head and neck, liver or kidney cancer.

This clone was seen just once. The chain combines TRBV5-4 with TRBJ2-3, with D uncertain. Trimming took 0 bases from V and 3 from J, leaving 5 bases between them. CDR1 SGHNT and CDR2 YYREEE come from the germline V gene (reference sequence). The CDR3 consists of 13 residues. CDR3 bases: TGTGCCAGCAGCTTGGACGTAACAGATACGCAGTATTTT. It encodes CASSLDVTDTQYF.

The chain couples TRBV28 to TRBJ2-1, with TRBD2 matching over 11 bases. Trimming at V came to 6 bases and at J to 0 bases, leaving 7 bases not matched to a gene. Germline V lookup: CDR1 MDHEN, CDR2 SYDVKM. This CDR3 is built from 17 residues. In nucleotides, the CDR3 is TGTGCCAGCAGCCCGACTAGCGGGATAAGCTCCTACAATGAGCAGTTCTTC. It translates to CASSPTSGISSYNEQFF.

The CDR3 region is CASTNTGGKIGELFF. DNA of the CDR3: TGTGCCAGTACAAATACAGGGGGGAAAATCGGGGAGCTGTTTTTT. This chain connects TRBV19 to TRBJ2-2, with 8 positions matching TRBD1. The CDR3 sequence is 15 residues long. V lost 7 bases, J lost 7 bases, and 11 bases stayed unmatched. In germline, CDR1 is LNHDA, CDR2 SQIVND (reference sequence).

The CDR3 nucleotides read TGTGCCAGCAGCTTAGCCTCAGATACGCAGTATTTT. It encodes CASSLASDTQYF. V is TRBV7-8 and J is TRBJ2-3, with D unresolved. Germline lookup yields CDR1 SGHVS and CDR2 FQNEAQ. Trimming removed 0 bases from V and 4 bases from J, with 2 bases in between. CDR3 length: 12 residues. Drawing the rest from reference TRBV7-8 and TRBJ2-3, the complete variable domain is GAGVSQSPRYKVAKRGQDVALRCDPISGHVSLFWYQQALGQGPEFLTYFQNEAQLDKSGLPSDRFFAERPEGSVSTLKIQRTQQEDSAVYLCASSLASDTQYFGPGTRLTVL.

This chain uses TRBV19 with TRBJ2-5; the D gene is possibly TRBD2 (6 bases). The V end lost 3 bases, the J end lost 0 bases, and 8 bases lay between the germline ends. The CDR3 runs 14 residues. Germline V lookup: CDR1 LNHDA, CDR2 SQIVND (reference sequence). CDR3 DNA: TGTGCCAGTAGTATTGGCGGGAACCAAGAGACCCAGTACTTC. Translated, it gives CASSIGGNQETQYF.

This chain uses TRBV7-3 with TRBJ2-3, with D perhaps TRBD2 (5 bases). CDR1 SGHTA and CDR2 FQGTGA come from the germline V gene. Trimming took 6 bases from V and 4 from J, leaving 20 bases between them. This CDR3 is 16 amino acids long. CDR3 amino acids: CASSRGGSQGADTQYF. The DNA of the CDR3 is TGTGCCAGCAGTCGTGGTGGGAGCCAAGGCGCAGATACGCAGTATTTT.

The chain combines TRBV9 with TRBJ2-5; 8 bases are shared with TRBD1. CDR3 length: 16 amino acids. CDR1 is SGDLS and CDR2 is YYNGEE in the germline V gene. V was pared by 0 bases and J by 3 bases, with 7 bases of the junction left unmatched. The CDR3 is CASSVGAGGAEETQYF. CDR3 coding DNA: TGTGCCAGCAGCGTAGGAGCAGGGGGCGCAGAAGAGACCCAGTACTTC.

The chain recombines TRBV5-4 with TRBJ2-7; 8 nucleotides align to TRBD2. Germline CDR1 reads SGHNT; CDR2 reads YYREEE (reference sequence). CDR3 length: 15 residues. Germline trimming cut 4 bases from V and 2 bases from J; bases unmatched to any gene: 8. This chain's CDR3 is CASSPGTRLPYEQYF. The CDR3 coding sequence is TGTGCCAGCAGCCCAGGGACTAGATTACCCTACGAGCAGTACTTC.

V and J are TRBV7-8 and TRBJ2-7, with 7 bases identical to TRBD2. The germline V gene encodes CDR1 SGHVS and CDR2 FQNEAQ. This CDR3 region has 15 residues. V gave up 1 base and J gave up 6 bases; unmatched junction bases: 9. CDR3 sequence (DNA): TGTGCCAGCAGCTTAGAGGGCGGGAGTAGGGTCGAGCAGTACTTC. It specifies CASSLEGGSRVEQYF.

This chain links TRBV27 with TRBJ2-7; TRBD2 is a possible D gene (5 bases). CDR1 and CDR2 (germline): MNHEY, SMNVEV (reference sequence). The CDR3 totals 15 residues. Trimming shortened V by 0 bases and J by 3 bases, and 12 bases separated the two germline ends. The DNA for the CDR3 is TGTGCCAGCAGTTTATCCAGTCTAGCAAACTACGAGCAGTACTTC. Protein: CASSLSSLANYEQYF.

The genes are TRBV5-6 and TRBJ2-5; D is undetermined. The CDR3 consists of 11 residues. Germline V CDR1 and CDR2: SGHDT, YYEEEE. Trimming took off 1 base at V and 5 bases at J, with 3 bases between the two ends. Here the CDR3 DNA reads TGTGCCAGCAGCTTGACCGAGACCCAGTACTTC. Its protein product is CASSLTETQYF.

About this clone itself: This sample includes further DNA sequences coding for the same CDR3. This sequence joins TRBV6-1 and TRBJ2-3; D gene uncertain. In germline, CDR1 is MNHNS, CDR2 SASEGT. Trimming took off 0 bases at V and 0 bases at J, with 7 bases between the two ends. The length of the CDR3 is 15 residues. In nucleotides, the CDR3 is TGTGCCAGCAGTGAAGCGGGATCTAGCACAGATACGCAGTATTTT. It specifies CASSEAGSSTDTQYF.

This clone was recorded once. The gene calls are TRBV28 and TRBJ2-7; 8 bases map to TRBD1. The CDR3 runs 13 residues. CDR1 is MDHEN and CDR2 is SYDVKM in the germline V gene. V was clipped by 7 bases and J by 6 bases; unmatched bases: 8. CDR3 DNA sequence: TGTGCCAGCACCCTTATCAGGGGGCGCGAGCAGTACTTC. Its translation: CASTLIRGREQYF.

Only one count was recorded for this clone. The genes are TRBV27 and TRBJ1-4; 9 bases are a match to TRBD1. The CDR3 has 15 residues. V shed 4 bases and J 8 bases; nucleotides not matched to a gene: 8. Germline CDR1 MNHEY, CDR2 SMNVEV (reference sequence). The CDR3 DNA reads TGTGCCAGCAGTTCGGCCGGGACAGGGCTCGAAAAACTGTTTTTT. It codes for CASSSAGTGLEKLFF.